Each of the 15 T cell receptor beta chains below was sequenced from the same sample in a study of blood T cells in healthy people across ages. A sample-barcoded 5' primer and a J-beta primer mix were used in a second PCR of about 7 to 12 cycles. TCRdb re-derived calls from the 5' RACE reads in MiXCR, one entry per CDR3 protein. The repertoire consists of around 1,100,000 distinct CDR3 sequences, with roughly two fifths occurring once and the leading ten covering over 10%. The sequenced sample was blood. The receptors come from a young man in good health.

This chain uses TRBV6-2 or TRBV6-3 with TRBJ1-2; a possible D gene is TRBD1 (6 bases). There are 15 residues in the CDR3. Germline CDR1 is MNHEY and CDR2 is SVGEGT. V lost 8 bases, J lost 0 bases, and 16 bases lay in between. CDR3 in DNA: TGTGCCAGCGGGAAGGGACACGCTTCTAACTATGGCTACACCTTC. This translates into CASGKGHASNYGYTF.

The J gene is TRBJ2-5, the V gene TRBV12-3 or TRBV12-4; D is unclear. Trimming cost V 5 bases and J 5 bases, with 9 bases left between them. The length of the CDR3 is 12 residues. The CDR3 DNA reads TGTGCCAGCAGTGTTGGGCTGGAGACCCAGTACTTC. This encodes CASSVGLETQYF.

This chain joins TRBV5-1 and TRBJ1-1; no definite D call. Germline V gene lookup returns CDR1 SGHRS and CDR2 YFSETQ. Trimming removed 0 bases from V and 0 bases from J, with 9 bases in between. The CDR3 is 15 residues long. CDR3 in DNA: TGCGCCAGCAGCTTGGTGACGGCCCTGAACACTGAAGCTTTCTTT. Amino acid sequence: CASSLVTALNTEAFF.

This clonotype has ten or more counts. The rearrangement joins TRBV6-2 or TRBV6-3 to TRBJ1-4; 7 positions agree with TRBD1. V shed 6 bases and J 13 bases; nucleotides not matched to a gene: 17. The CDR3 loop spans 15 amino acids. CDR1 is MNHEY, CDR2 SVGEGT, per germline. DNA for the CDR3: TGTGCCAGCAGCCCGACGGGACAGACCCTTTCTCGACTGTTTTTT. Translated, it gives CASSPTGQTLSRLFF.

This sequence joins TRBV5-1 and TRBJ1-1, with TRBD1 matching 9 bases. Per germline, CDR1 SGHRS and CDR2 YFSETQ. The CDR3 has 16 amino acids. Trimming at V came to 3 bases and at J to 5 bases, leaving 11 bases not matched to a gene. CDR3 nucleotide sequence: TGCGCCAGCAGCTCCGGGACAGGGTTCGAGTATACTGAAGCTTTCTTT. It codes for CASSSGTGFEYTEAFF.

For this clonotype: Germline and junction disagree at one end, which may indicate a read error. DNA for the CDR3: TGCAGCGTTGACCAAACAGGGAGCGAAGATTTCTTT. It yields the protein CSVDQTGSEDFF. The chain carries TRBV29-1 and TRBJ1-1; maybe TRBD1 (6 bases). The CDR3 runs 12 residues. Germline V gene lookup returns CDR1 SQVTM and CDR2 ANQGSEA.

This clonotype was counted at least ten times. The gene calls are TRBV12-3 or TRBV12-4 and TRBJ2-1, with D perhaps TRBD1 (6 bases). CDR3 length: 12 amino acids. V lost 6 bases, J lost 13 bases, and 16 bases lay in between. The CDR3 reads CASRLTGTSQFF. CDR3 in DNA: TGTGCCAGCAGATTAACCGGGACATCTCAGTTCTTC.

The sample holds one count of this clonotype. The chain employs TRBV6-2 or TRBV6-3 and TRBJ2-3, with D possibly being TRBD2 (6 bases). From germline, CDR1 is MNHEY and CDR2 SVGEGT. CDR3 length: 18 residues. V was cut by 0 bases and J by 2 bases, with 18 bases left in between. CDR3 nucleotides: TGTGCCAGCAGTTACTCGATTTACGGCGGGGAATACACAGATACGCAGTATTTT. This encodes CASSYSIYGGEYTDTQYF.

This clonotype was seen more than once but under ten times. The chain carries TRBV5-1 and TRBJ2-3; 9 bases map to TRBD2. This CDR3 has 16 residues. Germline values: CDR1 SGHRS, CDR2 YFSETQ. V dropped 0 bases and J dropped 4; count of bases not matched to a gene: 6. CDR3 loop: CASSLASGEGADTQYF. DNA of the CDR3: TGCGCCAGCAGCTTGGCTAGCGGGGAAGGTGCAGATACGCAGTATTTT.

This clonotype came up many times. The rearrangement joins TRBV20-1 to TRBJ2-2; D is possibly TRBD2 (6 bases). CDR3 length: 17 residues. Germline V gives CDR1 DFQATT, CDR2 SNEGSKA (reference sequence). Trimming took 0 bases from V and 0 from J, leaving 14 bases between them. CDR3: CSARDTRRGTNTGELFF. CDR3 DNA: TGCAGTGCTAGAGATACGAGGCGGGGCACGAACACCGGGGAGCTGTTTTTT.

With regard to this clonotype: This could be a read error, since a much larger clone is one nucleotide away. The V call is TRBV29-1, the J call TRBJ2-1; D not resolved. Trimming shortened V by 1 base and J by 0 bases, and 13 bases separated the two germline ends. The germline CDR1 and CDR2 sequences are SQVTM and ANQGSEA. The CDR3 totals 16 residues. The DNA of the CDR3 is TGCAGCGTTGAAGGGTCGGTCATCGGCTCCTACAATGAGCAGTTCTTC. Protein product: CSVEGSVIGSYNEQFF.

This clonotype was seen a few times. The genes are TRBV24-1 and TRBJ1-2; D remains unclear. The CDR3 is 11 residues long. CDR1 KGHDR and CDR2 SFDVKD come from the germline V gene. Trimming took 6 bases from V and 2 from J, leaving 3 bases between them. The DNA for the CDR3 is TGTGCCACCAGTTCAAACTATGGCTACACCTTC. Its protein product is CATSSNYGYTF.

In its sample, this clonotype was seen a few times. V and J are TRBV6-5 and TRBJ1-1, with no clear D. The V gene's germline CDR1 is MNHEY and CDR2 SVGAGI. This CDR3 region has 13 residues. V lost 2 bases and J lost 5, with 9 bases in between. CDR3 loop: CASSYAARTEAFF. As DNA, the CDR3 is TGTGCCAGCAGTTACGCCGCTCGTACTGAAGCTTTCTTT.

In its sample, this clonotype was seen a few times. The V gene is TRBV4-2, the J gene TRBJ2-3; no clear D. The V gene lost 0 bases and the J gene lost 0 bases, with 7 bases spanning the gap. Per the germline V gene, CDR1 is LGHNA and CDR2 is YNFKEQ. The CDR3 is 15 residues long. CDR3 bases: TGTGCCAGCAGCCAAGAGGGCGGCAGCACAGATACGCAGTATTTT. Translating it yields CASSQEGGSTDTQYF.

This clonotype was seen a handful of times. The genes are TRBV20-1 and TRBJ2-3; D remains unclear. The V gene's germline CDR1 is DFQATT and CDR2 SNEGSKA (reference sequence). The V gene lost 3 bases and the J gene lost 0 bases, with 10 bases spanning the gap. The CDR3 extends over 14 amino acids. The CDR3 spells CSASYSPSTDTQYF. CDR3 DNA sequence: TGCAGTGCTAGTTACTCCCCTAGCACAGATACGCAGTATTTT.